Each of the 24 T cell receptor beta chains below was sequenced from the same sample in a study of glioma-infiltrating T cells after dendritic cell vaccination (dated by TCRdb to the mid-2010s). In light of the paper, this sample's time point label describes: after dendritic cell vaccination, including at tumor progression/relapse. The library came from the immunoSEQ multiplex PCR assay. TCRdb carries this immuneACCESS record with in-frame sequences only. Its versions omit some clonotypes, under half of them owing to an unresolved V gene in the studies checked, with the rest unexplained. The table for this sample lists around 92,000 clones; 65% to 85% of them were counted only once. The ten largest clones represent 5.4% of the sample. The input for sequencing was blood, taken after dendritic cell vaccination. These receptors were taken from a human donor with glioblastoma.

V is TRBV5-1 and J is TRBJ2-5; 8 nucleotides agree with TRBD2. CDR1 and CDR2 (germline): SGHRS, YFSETQ. The CDR3 spans 16 residues. V was clipped by 4 bases and J by 1 base; unmatched bases: 9. CDR3 sequence: CASSPLRAGVQETQYF. In nucleotides, the CDR3 is TGCGCCAGCAGCCCCCTAAGAGCGGGGGTCCAAGAGACCCAGTACTTC.

The chain combines TRBV6-6 with TRBJ1-1; maybe TRBD1 (6 bases). V lost 7 bases and J 1 base, leaving 13 bases between the germline ends. Germline CDR1 and CDR2: MNHNY and SVGAGI (reference sequence). The CDR3 sequence is 14 residues long. The CDR3 DNA is TGTGCCAGCATACCGGGACATACGAACACTGAAGCTTTCTTT. It translates to CASIPGHTNTEAFF.

The V gene is TRBV5-1, the J gene TRBJ2-1; no firm D call. Between the trimmed V and J ends, which lost 1 base and 0 bases, there was a span of 14 bases. The germline gives CDR1 SGHRS, CDR2 YFSETQ. This CDR3 region has 17 residues. Here the CDR3 reads CASSLLPGTRSYNEQFF. The CDR3 DNA follows: TGCGCCAGCAGCTTGCTTCCCGGTACCCGCTCCTACAATGAGCAGTTCTTC.

The chain employs TRBV19 and TRBJ2-3; the match to TRBD1 covers 7 bases. This CDR3 spans 15 amino acids. Germline CDR1 LNHDA, CDR2 SQIVND (reference sequence). Trimming removed 4 bases from V and 3 bases from J; junction bases left unmatched: 7. In DNA, the CDR3 is TGTGCCAGTAGTACGTACAGGGGAGTGACAGATACGCAGTATTTT. It is translated as CASSTYRGVTDTQYF.

This chain connects TRBV18 to TRBJ2-7; 7 nucleotides agree with TRBD2. The CDR3 length is 14 residues. Trimming removed 6 bases from V and 7 bases from J; junction bases left unmatched: 12. Germline V gene lookup returns CDR1 KGHSH and CDR2 LQKENI. Here the CDR3 DNA reads TGTGCCAGCTCTCCGCCAAACTCAGCGGGGGAGCAGTACTTC. It yields the protein CASSPPNSAGEQYF.

CDR3 DNA sequence: TGTGCCAGCTTGACCCGGGAGACGGCCGGGGAGCTGTTTTTT. This encodes CASLTRETAGELFF. This chain uses TRBV2 with TRBJ2-2, with D maybe TRBD2 (6 bases). Germline lookup yields CDR1 SNHLY and CDR2 FYNNEI. CDR3 length: 14 amino acids. V was cut by 8 bases and J by 6 bases, with 16 bases left in between.

This clone showed up just once. This same CDR3 is encoded by further DNA sequences in the sample. The genes are TRBV6-5 and TRBJ1-1, with TRBD1 matching over 8 bases. This CDR3 contains 14 residues. The V gene end was trimmed by 7 bases and the J gene end by 5 bases; junction bases not matched to a gene: 9. Per germline, CDR1 MNHEY and CDR2 SVGAGI. The CDR3 DNA sequence: TGTGCCAGCAACGAACAGGGGGGTCAGACTGAAGCTTTCTTT. It translates to CASNEQGGQTEAFF.

The chain employs TRBV11-1 and TRBJ2-3; D unclear. Germline V lookup: CDR1 SGHAT, CDR2 FQDESV (reference sequence). The CDR3 runs to 14 residues. The V and J ends lost 1 base and 1 base respectively, with 6 bases between them. Here the CDR3 DNA reads TGTGCCAGCAGCTTAGACGGAGGCACAGATACGCAGTATTTT. It is translated as CASSLDGGTDTQYF.

This sequence joins TRBV5-1 and TRBJ2-1; 7 bases align to TRBD2. Germline V gene lookup returns CDR1 SGHRS and CDR2 YFSETQ. J was trimmed by 2 bases and V by 3 bases; bases with no gene match: 8. This CDR3 contains 16 residues. The CDR3 loop reads CASSYVAGTPYNEQFF. The CDR3 DNA sequence: TGCGCCAGCAGCTACGTAGCGGGTACCCCCTACAATGAGCAGTTCTTC.

V and J are TRBV5-1 and TRBJ2-3; D gene ambiguous. The germline V gene encodes CDR1 SGHRS and CDR2 YFSETQ. The CDR3 consists of 14 residues. The V and J ends lost 5 bases and 4 bases respectively, with 14 bases between them. CDR3: CASRGIRPADTQYF. The CDR3 DNA follows: TGCGCCAGCAGGGGCATACGCCCCGCAGATACGCAGTATTTT.

This clone was observed a single time. The CDR3 coding sequence is TGTGCCAGCAGTGCCGGACAGGGAGGTTATCAGCCCCAGCATTTT. Its translation: CASSAGQGGYQPQHF. The chain joins TRBV2 to TRBJ1-5; TRBD1 matches 8 bases. This CDR3 comprises 15 residues. V lost 4 bases to trimming and J lost 5 bases; unmatched junction nucleotides: 7. The V gene's germline CDR1 is SNHLY and CDR2 FYNNEI.

The rearrangement joins TRBV2 to TRBJ1-1, with a weak D call TRBD1 (5 bases). With 2 bases removed from V and 1 base from J, the gap between germline ends came to 11 bases. The germline V gene encodes CDR1 SNHLY and CDR2 FYNNEI. The CDR3 loop spans 15 amino acids. CDR3 region: CASSEIPTGNTEAFF. In DNA, the CDR3 is TGTGCCAGCAGTGAAATACCCACAGGGAACACTGAAGCTTTCTTT.

The rearrangement joins TRBV18 to TRBJ2-7, with a possible D match to TRBD2 (5 bases). The CDR3 covers 15 residues. Germline V lookup: CDR1 KGHSH, CDR2 LQKENI. Trimming left V 3 bases short and J 0 bases short, with 12 bases between. CDR3 nucleotides: TGTGCCAGCTCACCTCAGAGCGGAAGCTCCTACGAGCAGTACTTC. Protein sequence: CASSPQSGSSYEQYF.

The chain has TRBV4-1 and TRBJ2-2, with 9 positions matching TRBD2. The ends lost 0 bases at V and 2 bases at J; junction bases unmatched: 7. The CDR3 is 18 residues long. Germline CDR1 reads MGHRA; CDR2 reads YSYEKL. CDR3 DNA: TGCGCCAGCAGCCAAGATCCCCTAGCGGGGACCAACACCGGGGAGCTGTTTTTT. Residues: CASSQDPLAGTNTGELFF.

The CDR3 nucleotides are TGTGCCACAACCGGTGATAAGTCGTACACAGATACGCAGTATTTT. Its protein product is CATTGDKSYTDTQYF. This rearrangement joins TRBV6-1 to TRBJ2-3; unclear D gene. The CDR3 spans 15 residues. Trimming shortened V by 10 bases and J by 2 bases, and 19 bases separated the two germline ends. Germline lookup yields CDR1 MNHNS and CDR2 SASEGT.

V and J are TRBV21-1 and TRBJ2-1; TRBD2, as called in the table, went unchecked against the DNA. TRBV21-1 is a recognized pseudogene. The CDR3 loop spans 13 amino acids. CDR3 coding DNA: TGTGCCAGCAGCAACATGGCTAGCGATGAGCAGTTCTTC. Translation: CASSNMASDEQFF.

V is TRBV5-1 and J is TRBJ1-5; 8 bases are shared with TRBD1. In germline, CDR1 is SGHRS, CDR2 YFSETQ. Trimming removed 0 bases from V and 2 bases from J; junction bases left unmatched: 4. This CDR3 comprises 16 residues. This CDR3 reads CASSLGTGLGNQPQHF. The CDR3 coding sequence is TGCGCCAGCAGCTTGGGGACAGGGCTTGGCAATCAGCCCCAGCATTTT.

J is TRBJ1-2 and V is TRBV10-2, with 10 bases fitting TRBD1. Germline CDR1 and CDR2: WSHSY and SAAADI. The V and J ends lost 5 bases and 6 bases, in that order; junction bases with no gene match: 9. The CDR3 length is 15 residues. The CDR3, as DNA: TGCGCCAGCAGTAAGGTGTTGACAGGGGGCCATGGCTACACCTTC. Protein sequence: CASSKVLTGGHGYTF.

In this sample, this clone turned up a few times. Within the sample, other DNA sequences also encode this same CDR3. J is TRBJ2-1 and V is TRBV19; tentative D call: TRBD1 (6 bases). The CDR3 is made up of 13 amino acids. V gave up 4 bases and J gave up 7 bases, with 11 bases separating them. Germline CDR1 and CDR2: LNHDA and SQIVND (reference sequence). This CDR3 reads CASSTLGGNEQFF. The DNA of the CDR3 is TGTGCCAGTAGTACATTAGGGGGTAATGAGCAGTTCTTC.

The chain is built from TRBV18 and TRBJ1-2, with D possibly matching TRBD1 (5 bases). V was shortened by 4 bases and J by 8 bases, with 23 bases between the two germline ends. The CDR3 extends over 16 amino acids. Germline CDR1 is KGHSH and CDR2 is LQKENI. As DNA, the CDR3 is TGTGCCAGCTCACGCAGTTCGTCCATTTCAGGGCGCGGCTACACCTTC. This gives the protein CASSRSSSISGRGYTF.

V and J are TRBV10-3 and TRBJ1-6; 9 positions match TRBD1. CDR1 is ENHRY and CDR2 is SYGVKD in the germline V gene. V was clipped by 4 bases and J by 8 bases; unmatched bases: 6. The CDR3 is 15 amino acids. In nucleotides, the CDR3 is TGTGCCATCAGTGCTTTCCGGGACAGGGATTCACCCCTCCACTTT. It yields the protein CAISAFRDRDSPLHF.

The chain couples TRBV6-5 to TRBJ2-2; D uncertain. CDR1 is MNHEY and CDR2 is SVGAGI in the germline V gene. V was clipped by 0 bases and J by 7 bases, with 3 bases between them. This CDR3 is 12 amino acids long. CDR3 residues: CASSYSVGELFF. CDR3 sequence (DNA): TGTGCCAGCAGTTACTCCGTCGGGGAGCTGTTTTTT.

This sequence joins TRBV18 and TRBJ1-2; D is ambiguous. CDR1 and CDR2 from the germline V gene are KGHSH and LQKENI. The CDR3 covers 16 residues. Trimming removed 2 bases from V and 0 bases from J, with 13 bases in between. The CDR3 protein is CASSPLGARPNYGYTF. The CDR3 nucleotides read TGTGCCAGCTCACCATTGGGAGCGCGTCCTAACTATGGCTACACCTTC.

CDR3 amino acids: CASSRTGNTEAFF. Here the CDR3 DNA reads TGCGCCAGCAGCCGGACAGGGAACACTGAAGCTTTCTTT. V and J are TRBV10-2 and TRBJ1-1; 7 bases are shared with TRBD1. V shed 6 bases and J 1 base; nucleotides not matched to a gene: 2. Germline CDR1 WSHSY, CDR2 SAAADI. The CDR3 has 13 residues.